This T cell receptor (beta chain) was captured in a study of blood T cell repertoires in COVID-19. As concerns this clone: This same CDR3 is encoded by further DNA sequences in the sample.

The CDR3 consists of 15 residues. Germline CDR1 reads MNHEY; CDR2 reads SVGAGI. V was shortened by 0 bases and J by 4 bases, with 11 bases between the two germline ends. TCRdb's copy holds only in-frame clones and misses some; the assay was immunoSEQ multiplex PCR. Among fewer than 350,000 clones listed, 85% were seen once. Input material: PBMCs or T cells enriched from blood (not recorded which). This TCR came from a woman in her 50s who had recovered from COVID-19. The V call is TRBV6-5, the J call TRBJ2-3, with D possibly matching TRBD1 (5 bases). DNA for the CDR3: TGTGCCAGCAGTTACTCGAATCCCAGGGCAGATACGCAGTATTTT. This sequence encodes CASSYSNPRADTQYF.